The 7 T cell receptor beta chains below were found in one sample sequenced in a study of blood T cell repertoires in COVID-19. TCRdb's table, derived via immunoSEQ multiplex PCR, lists solely in-frame clones and lacks some. The sample yields 150,000 to 180,000 clones, about 85% seen once. The sample taken for sequencing was peripheral blood. The receptors shown here come from a man aged 60 to 75 with COVID-19, enrolled during active disease.

The rearrangement joins TRBV6-5 to TRBJ1-1; 7 positions match TRBD1. There are 14 residues in the CDR3. Germline CDR1 is MNHEY and CDR2 is SVGAGI. The ends lost 7 bases at V and 3 bases at J; junction bases unmatched: 8. The CDR3 coding sequence is TGTGCCAGCACCGTCTCAGGGGGTGACACTGAAGCTTTCTTT. As protein: CASTVSGGDTEAFF.

The CDR3 region is CAISVGASTDTQYF. The CDR3 coding sequence is TGTGCCATCAGTGTTGGGGCTAGCACAGATACGCAGTATTTT. The chain carries TRBV10-3 and TRBJ2-3, with D possibly being TRBD1 (5 bases). Deletions cut 4 bases from V and 0 bases from J, with 8 bases between. Germline assignment: CDR1 ENHRY and CDR2 SYGVKD. CDR3 length: 14 residues.

This chain connects TRBV6-2 or TRBV6-3 to TRBJ2-2, with 8 bases matching TRBD2. CDR1 is MNHEY and CDR2 is SVGEGT in the germline V gene. The CDR3 spans 16 residues. Trimming took 2 bases from V and 7 from J; bases not matched to a gene: 9. CDR3 loop: CASSYPRGGLDGELFF. The DNA of the CDR3 is TGTGCCAGCAGTTACCCCCGGGGGGGCCTGGACGGGGAGCTGTTTTTT.

The gene calls are TRBV7-2 and TRBJ1-6, with 9 bases identical to TRBD1. The J segment lost 9 bases and the V segment lost 4 bases, leaving 4 bases of the junction unmatched. The CDR3 is 14 residues long. Germline V gene data show CDR1 as SGHTA and CDR2 as FQGNSA. For the CDR3, the DNA is TGTGCCAGCAGCTGGGACAGGGATTTTTCACCCCTCCACTTT. It encodes CASSWDRDFSPLHF.

This chain joins TRBV6-5 and TRBJ2-3; a weak D match, TRBD1 (6 bases). CDR1 is MNHEY, CDR2 SVGAGI, per germline. The CDR3 contains 14 residues. Trimming pared 0 bases from V and 4 bases from J, leaving 8 bases between. The CDR3 sequence is CASSYSQGPDTQYF. For the CDR3, the DNA is TGTGCCAGCAGTTACTCGCAGGGGCCAGATACGCAGTATTTT.

The chain joins TRBV10-3 to TRBJ2-5; perhaps TRBD2 as D (6 bases). Between the trimmed V and J ends, which lost 3 bases and 2 bases, there was a span of 10 bases. The CDR3 is made up of 14 amino acids. Germline V gives CDR1 ENHRY, CDR2 SYGVKD. The DNA of the CDR3 is TGTGCCATCAGTGACCCGGGACTGCAAGAGACCCAGTACTTC. This codes for CAISDPGLQETQYF.

The chain uses TRBV19 and TRBJ2-3; D perhaps matches TRBD2 (5 bases). This CDR3 spans 14 amino acids. Trimming removed 10 bases at V and 1 base at J, with 15 bases between. CDR1 is LNHDA and CDR2 is SQIVND in the germline V gene (reference sequence). For the CDR3, the DNA is TGTGCCACCCAACTAGGGTTGGGCACAGATACGCAGTATTTT. It specifies CATQLGLGTDTQYF.